These 4 T cell receptor beta chains were sequenced from one sample in a study of cytomegalovirus exposure and HLA in healthy donors. Here immunoSEQ multiplex PCR was the method, and the copy in TCRdb shows in-frame clones only, minus some. The repertoire holds 150,000 to 200,000 clones, with 86% as singletons. What was sequenced was PBMCs. The receptors originated from a young man in good health and CMV-seropositive.

The chain couples TRBV2 to TRBJ2-2; D possibly corresponds to TRBD2 (6 bases). Per germline, CDR1 SNHLY and CDR2 FYNNEI. The V end was cut by 4 bases, the J end by 7 bases, with 13 bases between. The CDR3 sequence is 14 residues long. CDR3 in DNA: TGTGCCAGCAGTGTTGCACCGGGGGACGGGGAGCTGTTTTTT. This gives the protein CASSVAPGDGELFF. Based on the CDR3 plus reference TRBV2 and TRBJ2-2, the full variable domain is EPEVTQTPSHQVTQMGQEVILRCVPISNHLYFYWYRQILGQKVEFLVSFYNNEISEKSEIFDDQFSVERPDGSNFTLKIRSTKLEDSAMYFCASSVAPGDGELFFGEGSRLTVL.

This clone turned up a few times. Other DNA sequences of this sample code for an identical CDR3. The chain recombines TRBV9 with TRBJ1-5; no firm D call. CDR3 size: 15 residues. Germline values: CDR1 SGDLS, CDR2 YYNGEE. V was pared by 0 bases and J by 5 bases, with 12 bases between. CDR3 residues: CASSVEGVRDQPQHF. For the CDR3, the DNA is TGTGCCAGCAGCGTAGAGGGAGTCCGAGATCAGCCCCAGCATTTT.

The chain uses TRBV28 and TRBJ1-1; the D gene is possibly TRBD1 (6 bases). From germline, CDR1 is MDHEN and CDR2 SYDVKM. The ends were cut back, 7 bases at V and 1 base at J, with 10 bases in the middle. The CDR3 extends over 13 amino acids. The CDR3 reads CASNGRGNTEAFF. CDR3 sequence (DNA): TGTGCCAGCAACGGCAGGGGGAACACTGAAGCTTTCTTT.

This chain links TRBV9 with TRBJ2-7; D is perhaps TRBD2 (5 bases). The CDR3 has 14 residues. Germline V lookup: CDR1 SGDLS, CDR2 YYNGEE. V was trimmed by 4 bases and J by 2 bases, leaving 13 bases between them. This CDR3 reads CASSPWERTYEQYF. Written as DNA, the CDR3 is TGTGCCAGCAGCCCTTGGGAGCGAACCTACGAGCAGTACTTC.